This TCR beta chain derives from a study of spatial heterogeneity in lung cancer. Time point noted: blood at routine non-recurrence follow-up after resection. From tumor, nontumor lung or frozen PBMC, whole RNA was taken unsorted for sequencing. TCR cDNA molecules each had a unique molecular identifier. TCRdb itself ran the 5' RACE reads through MiXCR, one entry per CDR3 protein. The data hold nearly 95,000 distinct CDR3 sequences, with less than 20% observed a single time. This CDR3 is 14 amino acids long. With 6 bases clipped from V and 0 bases from J, the junction kept 4 bases outside the gene matches. CDR1 and CDR2 from the germline V gene are ENHRY and SYGVKD. This clonotype was recorded a few times.

V gene TRBV10-3 combines with J gene TRBJ2-7, with 8 bases that match TRBD2. The receptor was derived from a male donor with early-stage non-small cell lung cancer. The source material was PBMCs, sampled at follow-up. CDR3 amino acids: CAIRSSGNSYEQYF. The CDR3 DNA is TGTGCCATCAGAAGTAGCGGGAACTCCTACGAGCAGTACTTC.